This T cell receptor (beta chain) was recovered during a study of cytomegalovirus exposure and HLA in healthy donors. The wider study: Unique TCR beta sequences numbering around 110 million came from 150 million to 200 million T cells in an earlier analysis. Study-level findings and limits: Reported findings show TCR beta sequences accurately forecast HLA-A and HLA-B alleles in most subjects. Analysis was carried out at a later point, and it linked a missense DCLRE1C variant to TCR beta V- and J-gene trimming.

The PCR was carried out with 60 Vbeta primers and 13 Jbeta primers. Profiling relied on immunoSEQ multiplex PCR, and the TCRdb table lists in-frame clones only, not all of them. The sample lists roughly 90,000 clones, approximately 84% occurring once. J gave up 2 bases and V 2 bases, and 7 bases lay outside the gene matches. Germline values: CDR1 KGHSH, CDR2 LQKENI. CDR3 size: 17 residues. Regarding this clone: Its specificity is unknown.

This clonotype was obtained from a man between 18 and 35 years old in good health and CMV-seronegative. The chain has TRBV18 and TRBJ2-5; 11 positions match TRBD1. Sample: PBMCs. The CDR3 DNA reads as TGTGCCAGCTCACCAACCAAGGGGACAGGGGGGCAAGAGACCCAGTACTTC. Protein sequence: CASSPTKGTGGQETQYF.